These T cell receptor beta chains were read from a single sample in a study of shared clonotypes between healthy human individuals. The table came from immunoSEQ multiplex PCR; TCRdb's copy has only in-frame clones and leaves some out. The sample holds roughly 1.4 million clones, approximately 98.5% seen once. Sequencing was done on a sample of naive CD4+ T cells sorted from blood. These receptors were collected from a man aged 30 to 39 in good health. CDR3s include the opening cysteine and the closing phenylalanine or tryptophan. D genes are given only for firm matches. Size tells how often a clone was seen (once, few, many) or the class of an expanded clone, and some rows leave it out.

D	J	size	V	DNA	CDR3
.	TRBJ2-3	.	TRBV12-5	TGTGCTAGTGGTTTGGGAGTGCCGGGCACAGATACGCAGTATTTT	CASGLGVPGTDTQYF
.	TRBJ2-1	.	TRBV28	TGTGCCAGCGGAATGGGGCAGTTCTTC	CASGMGQFF
.	TRBJ2-7	.	TRBV18	TGTGCCAGCTCACGTTTGGACGTGGGGGAGCAGTACTTC	CASSRLDVGEQYF
.	TRBJ1-4	.	TRBV21-1	TGTGCCAGCAGCCCTATCGCGACAGGGGGGAAGGCAACTAATGAAAAACTGTTTTTT	CASSPIATGGKATNEKLFF
.	TRBJ2-7	once	TRBV19	TGTGCCAGTAGTGAAGGCAGGGGATACGAGCAGTACTTC	CASSEGRGYEQYF
TRBD1	TRBJ2-7	.	TRBV27	TGTGCCAGCAGCTTCTCCCGGGACAGGACCTACGAGCAGTACTTC	CASSFSRDRTYEQYF
.	TRBJ2-1	.	TRBV7-8	TGTGCCAGCAGCTTAGTACCTGGCAGGACGACTCCGAATGAGCAGTTCTTC	CASSLVPGRTTPNEQFF
.	TRBJ2-7	.	TRBV6-6	TGTGCCAGCAGTTACGCCCCGGACAGTTACTACGAGCAGTACTTC	CASSYAPDSYYEQYF
TRBD2	TRBJ2-2	.	TRBV11-3	TGTGCCAGCAGCTTTCAGGCGGGTAGCGGGAGCGACCGAGGGGAGCTGTTTTTT	CASSFQAGSGSDRGELFF
.	TRBJ2-7	.	TRBV7-9	TGTGCCAGCAGCTTAGGTTCGTATTCCTACGAGCAGTACTTC	CASSLGSYSYEQYF
TRBD2	TRBJ2-2	.	TRBV7-6	TGTGCCAGCAGCCCCCGGACTAGCGGAGACACCGGGGAGCTGTTTTTT	CASSPRTSGDTGELFF
TRBD1	TRBJ1-2	.	TRBV6-5	TGTGCCAGCAGTCGCAGGGGGAGAACTAACTATGGCTACACCTTC	CASSRRGRTNYGYTF
.	TRBJ2-7	.	TRBV5-1	TGCGCCAGCAGCCCCTTGAACAGCTACCACGAGCAGTACTTC	CASSPLNSYHEQYF
.	TRBJ2-7	.	TRBV5-5	TGTGCCAGCAGCTTGAATCAGAGATCCTACGAGCAGTACTTC	CASSLNQRSYEQYF
.	TRBJ2-3	.	TRBV2	TGTGCCAGCAGCCGGAGGGGGGGAGAAGGATGGGGAACCACAGATACGCAGTATTTT	CASSRRGGEGWGTTDTQYF
.	TRBJ1-1	.	TRBV21-1	TGTGCCAGCAGCAAAGACTGCACTGAAGCTTTCTTT	CASSKDCTEAFF
.	TRBJ2-2	.	TRBV30	TGTGCCTGGAGTTCGGGACTCCCAAACACCGGGGAGCTGTTTTTT	CAWSSGLPNTGELFF